This T cell receptor (beta chain) was captured in a study of shared clonotypes between healthy human individuals. Worth noting for this clone: What it recognizes is unknown.

Study results and caveats: The sampled material consisted only of blood, and tissue repertoires are likely to differ. At large depth, rarefaction still showed sorted-subset sequencing to be incomplete.

Investigators spread the genomic DNA of each subset evenly over several immunoSEQ plates. Clones were sequenced by immunoSEQ multiplex PCR, and TCRdb holds only the in-frame ones, with some missing. The table shows around 750,000 clones, with under 80% occurring only once. Germline V CDR1 and CDR2: SGHAT, FQNNGV. J lost 2 bases, V lost 1 base, and 4 bases had no gene match. This CDR3 has 16 amino acids. Sequencing was carried out using memory CD4+ T cells sorted from blood. Subset of the sample: CD45RA-negative fraction. The chain is built from TRBV11-2 and TRBJ2-7; 11 bases match TRBD2. This TCR was recovered from a woman in her 30s in good health. The CDR3 reads CASSLGLAGNTYEQYF. In DNA, the CDR3 is TGTGCCAGCAGCTTAGGACTAGCGGGAAACACCTACGAGCAGTACTTC.